The 26 T cell receptor beta chains presented below share a single source sample, sequenced in a study of technical replicates of blood from several donors. Sequenced by immunoSEQ multiplex PCR; TCRdb stores in-frame clones only, minus some. The data contain tens of thousands of clones, about nine tenths of them seen just once; the ten biggest clones take up roughly 0.41%. Source material: T cells isolated from PBMCs. Source of these receptors: a human donor in good health.

The rearrangement links TRBV2 to TRBJ1-2; 9 bases align to TRBD1. Germline V gene lookup returns CDR1 SNHLY and CDR2 FYNNEI. The CDR3 runs 13 residues. The trim removed 7 bases at V and 4 bases at J, leaving 4 bases unmatched. As DNA, the CDR3 is TGTGCCAGCATCTCGACAGGGGGCTATGGCTACACCTTC. Translation: CASISTGGYGYTF.

The chain combines TRBV7-9 with TRBJ1-2, with D unresolved. Germline CDR1 and CDR2: SEHNR and FQNEAQ (reference sequence). The CDR3 loop spans 15 amino acids. V was clipped by 5 bases and J by 4 bases, with 17 bases between them. For the CDR3, the DNA is TGTGCCAGCAGCCATCTCGAGGTCAGCCTCTATGGCTACACCTTC. This codes for CASSHLEVSLYGYTF.

The chain has TRBV4-1 and TRBJ2-1, with D maybe TRBD2 (6 bases). Trimming shortened V by 3 bases and J by 10 bases, and 16 bases separated the two germline ends. Per germline, CDR1 MGHRA and CDR2 YSYEKL. This CDR3 has 14 amino acids. CDR3 region: CASSQGITSREQFF. The CDR3 DNA is TGCGCCAGCAGCCAGGGCATTACTAGCCGGGAGCAGTTCTTC.

The chain links TRBV5-1 to TRBJ2-3; D gene ambiguous. Trimming took 1 base from V and 0 from J, leaving 6 bases between them. In germline, CDR1 is SGHRS, CDR2 YFSETQ. The CDR3 is 14 residues long. CDR3 sequence: CASSLLASTDTQYF. The DNA of the CDR3 is TGCGCCAGCAGCTTGCTCGCGAGCACAGATACGCAGTATTTT.

This chain connects TRBV13 to TRBJ1-2; D is possibly TRBD1 (5 bases). CDR3 length equals 12 residues. With 3 bases removed from V and 8 bases from J, the gap between germline ends came to 10 bases. Looked up from germline, CDR1 is PRHDT and CDR2 is FYEKMQ (reference sequence). The CDR3 protein is CASSLPGYGYTF. In DNA, the CDR3 is TGTGCCAGCAGCTTGCCAGGGTACGGCTACACCTTC.

Here the CDR3 reads CASSLHGTGHQPQHF. In DNA, the CDR3 is TGTGCCAGCAGTTTACATGGGACAGGACATCAGCCCCAGCATTTT. The V and J genes are TRBV28 and TRBJ1-5, with 8 bases fitting TRBD1. V was pared by 2 bases and J by 5 bases, with 5 bases of the junction left unmatched. Germline-derived CDR1 and CDR2 are MDHEN and SYDVKM. The CDR3 has 15 residues.

In this sample, this clone turned up once. The chain couples TRBV6-5 to TRBJ1-1; maybe TRBD1 (5 bases). This CDR3 contains 15 residues. CDR1 is MNHEY, CDR2 SVGAGI, per germline. V was trimmed by 4 bases and J by 3 bases, leaving 15 bases between them. DNA for the CDR3: TGTGCCAGCAGTTCAACCGGTCGGGGGTACACTGAAGCTTTCTTT. Translating gives CASSSTGRGYTEAFF.

The chain employs TRBV13 and TRBJ1-5, with 7 positions matching TRBD1. The length of the CDR3 is 12 residues. CDR1 is PRHDT and CDR2 is FYEKMQ in the germline V gene (reference sequence). V lost 9 bases, J lost 2 bases, and 1 base stayed unmatched. Written as DNA, the CDR3 is TGTGCCAGTGGGACAGGCAATCAGCCCCAGCATTTT. Protein sequence: CASGTGNQPQHF. Combining the CDR3 with reference TRBV13 and TRBJ1-5 gives the whole variable domain AAGVIQSPRHLIKEKRETATLKCYPIPRHDTVYWYQQGPGQDPQFLISFYEKMQSDKGSIPDRFSAQQFSDYHSELNMSSLELGDSALYFCASGTGNQPQHFGDGTRLSIL.

This clone was recorded once. The V gene is TRBV27, the J gene TRBJ2-7; no firm D call. V lost 6 bases and J 4 bases, leaving 10 bases between the germline ends. This CDR3 region has 12 residues. Germline CDR1 reads MNHEY; CDR2 reads SMNVEV (reference sequence). This CDR3 is CASRNYPYEQYF. In DNA, the CDR3 is TGTGCCAGCAGAAACTACCCTTACGAGCAGTACTTC.

This chain links TRBV28 with TRBJ2-5; 8 positions agree with TRBD2. Germline loops: CDR1 MDHEN, CDR2 SYDVKM. The ends lost 6 bases at V and 5 bases at J; junction bases unmatched: 14. The CDR3 sequence is 16 residues long. CDR3 DNA: TGTGCCAGCAGCCGGGGGGGGTGGTACTCACGGGAGACCCAGTACTTC. Residues: CASSRGGWYSRETQYF.

This clone was recorded only once. The chain is built from TRBV29-1 and TRBJ2-1; 7 bases match TRBD2. J lost 8 bases, V lost 3 bases, and 7 bases had no gene match. The V gene's germline CDR1 is SQVTM and CDR2 ANQGSEA. The CDR3 covers 13 residues. The CDR3 DNA reads as TGCAGCGTTGAGCGGGAGAAATACGATGAGCAGTTCTTC. Protein: CSVEREKYDEQFF.

The chain carries TRBV5-1 and TRBJ1-4, with D perhaps matching TRBD1 (5 bases). The V gene lost 6 bases and the J gene lost 7 bases, with 16 bases spanning the gap. The CDR3 runs to 14 residues. Looked up from germline, CDR1 is SGHRS and CDR2 is YFSETQ. Here the CDR3 DNA reads TGCGCCAGCATTTGGGGAGGGGAAAGTGAAAAACTGTTTTTT. This translates into CASIWGGESEKLFF.

V and J are TRBV7-9 and TRBJ2-7, with D perhaps TRBD1 (5 bases). Per the germline V gene, CDR1 is SEHNR and CDR2 is FQNEAQ (reference sequence). V dropped 6 bases and J dropped 3 bases, with 9 bases sitting between them. The CDR3 spans 12 residues. DNA of the CDR3: TGTGCCAGCAGGGGGCTGTACTACGAGCAGTACTTC. Its protein product is CASRGLYYEQYF.

The chain links TRBV6-5 to TRBJ1-2; D possibly corresponds to TRBD1 (5 bases). Trimming pared 5 bases from V and 7 bases from J, leaving 14 bases between. The CDR3 spans 13 residues. Germline-derived CDR1 and CDR2 are MNHEY and SVGAGI. The CDR3 protein is CASSQGGEGGYTF. The CDR3 DNA sequence: TGTGCCAGCAGTCAGGGAGGGGAAGGTGGCTACACCTTC.

This clone has only a few counts. This chain links TRBV5-1 with TRBJ2-1, with 14 bases fitting TRBD2. The length of the CDR3 is 17 residues. Unmatched junction bases numbered 7, after V lost 3 bases and J lost 5 bases. The germline V gene encodes CDR1 SGHRS and CDR2 YFSETQ. The chain's CDR3 is CASSSRTSGRLDNEQFF. The CDR3 nucleotides are TGCGCCAGCAGCTCTAGGACTAGCGGGAGGCTCGACAATGAGCAGTTCTTC.

The chain employs TRBV6-5 and TRBJ1-1; TRBD1 is a possible D gene (5 bases). V dropped 5 bases and J dropped 1 base, with 8 bases sitting between them. The CDR3 has 13 amino acids. The germline V gene encodes CDR1 MNHEY and CDR2 SVGAGI. The DNA of the CDR3 is TGTGCCAGCAGTGGACACAGGAACACTGAAGCTTTCTTT. It translates to CASSGHRNTEAFF.

This clone was counted only a few times. This rearrangement joins TRBV11-2 to TRBJ1-1, with D perhaps TRBD1 (5 bases). Trimming shortened V by 5 bases and J by 0 bases, and 13 bases separated the two germline ends. The germline V gene has CDR1 SGHAT and CDR2 FQNNGV. The CDR3 is 15 amino acids. The CDR3: CASSSHQGMNTEAFF. The CDR3 DNA follows: TGTGCCAGCAGCAGTCACCAGGGCATGAACACTGAAGCTTTCTTT.

Points on this clone: This CDR3 is also generated by other DNA sequences in the sample. The V and J genes are TRBV28 and TRBJ2-7, with 10 bases aligning to TRBD1. This CDR3 region has 15 residues. Germline CDR1 reads MDHEN; CDR2 reads SYDVKM. The J segment lost 3 bases and the V segment lost 3 bases, leaving 5 bases of the junction unmatched. The CDR3, as DNA: TGTGCCAGCAGTTTTCCGGGACAGGGGCTCTACGAGCAGTACTTC. As protein: CASSFPGQGLYEQYF.

This clone has a single count. The chain uses TRBV28 and TRBJ1-2; D not resolved. The CDR3 contains 13 residues. V shed 11 bases and J shed 3 bases, with 16 bases lying between them. The germline gives CDR1 MDHEN, CDR2 SYDVKM. The CDR3 nucleotides read TGTGCCTCCCTCAAGAGAGGTGACTATGGCTACACCTTC. Residues: CASLKRGDYGYTF.

This clone was detected only once. Sequence at one end of the junction differs from germline and may be a read error. The chain is built from TRBV2 and TRBJ1-1; TRBD1 matches at 10 bases. Germline CDR1 SNHLY, CDR2 FYNNEI. The CDR3 runs to 13 residues. CDR3 nucleotides: TGTGCCAGCAGTGAGGACCTGGGACAGGGGTCGATCTTT. It is translated as CASSEDLGQGSIF.

The V call is TRBV2, the J call TRBJ2-7, with 8 bases that match TRBD1. Germline V gene lookup returns CDR1 SNHLY and CDR2 FYNNEI. The V segment lost 6 bases and the J segment 2 bases; nucleotides outside the gene matches: 12. This CDR3 region has 16 residues. CDR3 nucleotide sequence: TGTGCCAGCAGCTCCCCACAGGGGGTTATTACCTACGAGCAGTACTTC. Protein product: CASSSPQGVITYEQYF.

The V and J genes are TRBV14 and TRBJ1-1; D gene unclear. Germline values: CDR1 SGHDN, CDR2 FVKESK. Trimming removed 4 bases from V and 9 bases from J, with 12 bases in between. The CDR3 contains 12 residues. CDR3 DNA sequence: TGTGCCAGCAGCCTCAGTCGGGTAAAAGCTTTCTTT. Encoded protein: CASSLSRVKAFF.

The genes are TRBV10-3 and TRBJ2-1; D possibly corresponds to TRBD1 (6 bases). In germline, CDR1 is ENHRY, CDR2 SYGVKD. The V and J ends lost 4 bases and 4 bases respectively, with 14 bases between them. CDR3 length: 15 residues. This CDR3 is CAISGVGQSYNEQFF. The CDR3 DNA is TGTGCCATCAGTGGGGTAGGACAGAGTTACAATGAGCAGTTCTTC.

The rearrangement links TRBV6-5 to TRBJ1-4; D unresolved. V was shortened by 1 base and J by 7 bases, with 7 bases between the two germline ends. CDR1 MNHEY and CDR2 SVGAGI come from the germline V gene. The CDR3 length is 13 residues. CDR3 bases: TGTGCCAGCAGTTACTTGCCAGGTGAAAAACTGTTTTTT. Translation gives CASSYLPGEKLFF.

The chain combines TRBV7-9 with TRBJ2-7; 9 bases map to TRBD1. The junction had 3 bases not matched to a gene; V was cut back by 1 base and J by 5 bases. From germline, CDR1 is SEHNR and CDR2 FQNEAQ (reference sequence). CDR3 size: 14 residues. The CDR3 reads CASSLGTGANEQYF. The CDR3 nucleotides read TGTGCCAGCAGCTTAGGGACAGGGGCCAACGAGCAGTACTTC. The variable domain in full, completed from reference TRBV7-9 and TRBJ2-7, reads DTGVSQNPRHKITKRGQNVTFRCDPISEHNRLYWYRQTLGQGPEFLTYFQNEAQLEKSRLLSDRFSAERPKGSFSTLEIQRTEQGDSAMYLCASSLGTGANEQYFGPGTRLTVT.

The rearrangement uses TRBV6-6 and TRBJ2-7, with TRBD2 matching over 7 bases. CDR3 length: 14 residues. Germline V gene data show CDR1 as MNHNY and CDR2 as SVGAGI (reference sequence). With V trimmed by 7 bases and J by 4 bases, 10 bases remained unmatched. CDR3 region: CASTRGGFVYEQYF. DNA of the CDR3: TGTGCCAGCACCCGGGGAGGGTTCGTGTACGAGCAGTACTTC.